Following are 24 T cell receptor beta chains from one sample sequenced in a study of blood T cell repertoires in COVID-19. The protocol was immunoSEQ multiplex PCR, while the TCRdb copy is restricted to in-frame clones and leaves out a portion. Of about 36,000 clones in the sample, roughly nine tenths were seen once. The sample consisted of peripheral blood. These receptors were collected from a human donor in a cohort sampled during active COVID-19.

This clone was observed once. The chain carries TRBV11-2 and TRBJ2-1; TRBD2 aligns across 15 bases. CDR3 length equals 16 residues. Trimming cost V 5 bases and J 8 bases; bases outside gene matches: 7. CDR1 and CDR2 (germline): SGHAT, FQNNGV. For the CDR3, the DNA is TGTGCCAGCAGCCTGGGACTAGCGGGAGGCGTGGATGAGCAGTTCTTC. Its translation: CASSLGLAGGVDEQFF.

The genes are TRBV19 and TRBJ1-2, with TRBD1 as a possible D gene (5 bases). Trimming removed 5 bases at V and 3 bases at J, with 13 bases between. Germline CDR1 is LNHDA and CDR2 is SQIVND (reference sequence). There are 14 residues in the CDR3. CDR3 DNA sequence: TGTGCCAGTAGTCCCGACAGCTCCCACTATGGCTACACCTTC. This codes for CASSPDSSHYGYTF.

The rearrangement joins TRBV3-1 (or the pseudogene TRBV3-2) to TRBJ1-2, with D perhaps matching TRBD1 (5 bases). V was cut by 3 bases and J by 2 bases, with 10 bases left in between. The CDR3 consists of 14 residues. In germline, CDR1 is LGHDT, CDR2 YNNKEL (reference sequence). The CDR3 region is CASSQRQTNYGYTF. The CDR3 DNA is TGTGCCAGCAGCCAGAGACAGACAAACTATGGCTACACCTTC.

The CDR3 region has the DNA TGCGCCAGCAGCCAGCAAGCGGGGTACAATGAGCAGTTCTTC. It yields the protein CASSQQAGYNEQFF. The gene calls are TRBV4-1 and TRBJ2-1, with TRBD2 matching over 7 bases. CDR3 length: 14 residues. Germline CDR1 and CDR2: MGHRA and YSYEKL. The V gene end was trimmed by 3 bases and the J gene end by 4 bases; junction bases not matched to a gene: 3.

The CDR3 nucleotides are TGCGCCAGCAGCTCACAGCGGTACCCGGACTACAATGAGCAGTTCTTC. Residues: CASSSQRYPDYNEQFF. V usage is TRBV5-1 and J usage is TRBJ2-1; possibly TRBD2 for D (5 bases). Trimming shortened V by 3 bases and J by 3 bases, and 16 bases separated the two germline ends. This CDR3 is built from 16 residues. CDR1 and CDR2 (germline): SGHRS, YFSETQ.

The chain is built from TRBV6-2 or TRBV6-3 and TRBJ2-7; 8 bases fit TRBD1. The CDR3 is 18 amino acids. Germline assignment: CDR1 MNHEY and CDR2 SVGEGT. Trimming at V came to 2 bases and at J to 3 bases, leaving 15 bases not matched to a gene. In DNA, the CDR3 is TGTGCCAGCAGTTACGGGAATTGGGAGACAGGGGAGGTCTACGAGCAGTACTTC. Protein: CASSYGNWETGEVYEQYF.

This rearrangement joins TRBV7-3 to TRBJ2-2; D is ambiguous. CDR1 and CDR2 from the germline V gene are SGHTA and FQGTGA. The CDR3 sequence is 15 residues long. Between the trimmed V and J ends, which lost 1 base and 5 bases, there was a span of 11 bases. The CDR3 protein is CASSLNWLGTGELFF. As DNA, the CDR3 is TGTGCCAGCAGCTTAAATTGGCTCGGGACCGGGGAGCTGTTTTTT.

This chain connects TRBV6-6 to TRBJ2-2, with 9 bases matching TRBD1. This CDR3 contains 14 residues. V trimming: 6 bases; J trimming: 4 bases; junction bases outside the gene matches: 3. Germline V gene sequence: CDR1 MNHNY, CDR2 SVGAGI (reference sequence). This CDR3 reads CASRNRGLTGELFF. Written as DNA, the CDR3 is TGTGCCAGCAGGAACAGGGGGCTCACCGGGGAGCTGTTTTTT.

This sequence joins TRBV7-2 and TRBJ2-5, with TRBD1 matching 7 bases. Germline CDR1 and CDR2: SGHTA and FQGNSA. With V trimmed by 5 bases and J by 4 bases, 13 bases remained unmatched. CDR3 length: 16 residues. Here the CDR3 reads CASSIRDRVGGETQYF. DNA of the CDR3: TGTGCCAGCAGCATCCGGGACAGAGTTGGGGGAGAGACCCAGTACTTC.

The gene calls are TRBV28 and TRBJ1-2; 7 bases line up with TRBD1. Per the germline V gene, CDR1 is MDHEN and CDR2 is SYDVKM. The trim removed 2 bases at V and 8 bases at J, leaving 14 bases unmatched. The CDR3 is made up of 16 amino acids. The DNA of the CDR3 is TGTGCCAGCAGTTTAATACAGGGGAATTTCCATGGAGGCTACACCTTC. Translation: CASSLIQGNFHGGYTF.

This chain joins TRBV7-2 and TRBJ2-7; 7 bases are shared with TRBD1. This CDR3 has 15 amino acids. Germline V gene sequence: CDR1 SGHTA, CDR2 FQGNSA. The junction had 14 bases not matched to a gene; V was cut back by 7 bases and J by 5 bases. The CDR3 DNA is TGTGCCAGCACCGCAGCCGGGACAGAGTCCAACGAGCAGTACTTC. It encodes CASTAAGTESNEQYF. Based on the CDR3 plus reference TRBV7-2 and TRBJ2-7, the full variable domain is GAGVSQSPSNKVTEKGKDVELRCDPISGHTALYWYRQSLGQGLEFLIYFQGNSAPDKSGLPSDRFSAERTGGSVSTLTIQRTQQEDSAVYLCASTAAGTESNEQYFGPGTRLTVT.

The chain carries TRBV7-6 and TRBJ1-4; 10 nucleotides line up with TRBD1. The ends lost 5 bases at V and 8 bases at J; junction bases unmatched: 8. The CDR3 covers 15 residues. The V gene's germline CDR1 is SGHVS and CDR2 FNYEAQ. As DNA, the CDR3 is TGTGCCAGCAGCACCCCGGGACAGGGGTTAGAAAAACTGTTTTTT. This encodes CASSTPGQGLEKLFF.

This clone was observed once. The rearrangement joins TRBV4-2 to TRBJ1-3, with 7 positions matching TRBD1. V was clipped by 1 base and J by 0 bases; unmatched bases: 0. Germline CDR1 reads LGHNA; CDR2 reads YNFKEQ. The CDR3 is 15 residues long. This chain's CDR3 is CASSQGDSSGNTIYF. The CDR3 nucleotides read TGTGCCAGCAGCCAAGGGGACAGCTCTGGAAACACCATATATTTT.

This chain links TRBV3-1 (or the pseudogene TRBV3-2) with TRBJ2-2; D not resolved. CDR3 length: 14 amino acids. Trimming left V 3 bases short and J 2 bases short, with 7 bases between. Germline CDR1 LGHDT, CDR2 YNNKEL (reference sequence). In nucleotides, the CDR3 is TGTGCCAGCAGCCATAGAGGAAACACCGGGGAGCTGTTTTTT. Its translation: CASSHRGNTGELFF.

This rearrangement joins TRBV10-1 to TRBJ2-1, with TRBD2 matching over 14 bases. CDR3 length equals 14 residues. V was clipped by 2 bases and J by 10 bases; unmatched bases: 1. Germline values: CDR1 WNHNN, CDR2 SYGVQD (reference sequence). The CDR3 here is CASSEGTSGREQFF. The CDR3 nucleotides read TGCGCCAGCAGTGAGGGGACTAGCGGGAGAGAGCAGTTCTTC.

The J gene is TRBJ1-1, the V gene TRBV6-2 or TRBV6-3; possibly TRBD1 for D (5 bases). The CDR3 loop spans 14 amino acids. The germline CDR1 and CDR2 sequences are MNHEY and SVGEGT. Trimming left V 2 bases short and J 5 bases short, with 12 bases between. The CDR3 region is CASSYSGQGTEAFF. DNA of the CDR3: TGTGCCAGCAGTTACAGCGGGCAGGGAACTGAAGCTTTCTTT.

The chain uses TRBV2 and TRBJ2-7, with 8 bases matching TRBD2. With V trimmed by 6 bases and J by 4 bases, 8 bases remained unmatched. This CDR3 is built from 14 residues. CDR1 SNHLY and CDR2 FYNNEI come from the germline V gene. CDR3 loop: CASSRAGEGYEQYF. CDR3 in DNA: TGTGCCAGCAGCCGAGCGGGAGAGGGATACGAGCAGTACTTC.

The chain employs TRBV15 and TRBJ2-1; 9 nucleotides match TRBD1. Trimming at V came to 5 bases and at J to 8 bases, leaving 16 bases not matched to a gene. CDR3 length: 17 amino acids. Looked up from germline, CDR1 is LNHNV and CDR2 is YYDKDF (reference sequence). The CDR3 protein is CATSWGQEGQGRDEQFF. For the CDR3, the DNA is TGTGCCACCAGCTGGGGGCAAGAGGGACAGGGCAGAGATGAGCAGTTCTTC.

The CDR3 loop reads CASSPNRGVYGYGYTF. For the CDR3, the DNA is TGTGCCAGCTCACCGAACAGGGGTGTGTATGGCTATGGCTACACCTTC. V usage is TRBV18 and J usage is TRBJ1-2, with TRBD1 matching 7 bases. Per germline, CDR1 KGHSH and CDR2 LQKENI. The trim removed 3 bases at V and 4 bases at J, leaving 11 bases unmatched. The CDR3 spans 16 residues.

The chain uses TRBV30 and TRBJ2-5; D is uncertain. Deletions cut 2 bases from V and 4 bases from J, with 5 bases between. Germline V CDR1 and CDR2: GTSNPN, SVGIG (reference sequence). This CDR3 region has 11 residues. This CDR3 reads CAWSPRETQYF. CDR3 nucleotides: TGTGCCTGGAGTCCCCGAGAGACCCAGTACTTC.

V gene TRBV2 combines with J gene TRBJ2-7; D perhaps matches TRBD1 (6 bases). Germline assignment: CDR1 SNHLY and CDR2 FYNNEI. Deletions cut 5 bases from V and 2 bases from J, with 16 bases between. CDR3 length: 15 residues. This CDR3 reads CASSTDRPLTYEQYF. DNA of the CDR3: TGTGCCAGCAGTACCGACAGGCCCCTAACCTACGAGCAGTACTTC.

J is TRBJ2-2 and V is TRBV5-1, with 7 bases fitting TRBD1. Germline V lookup: CDR1 SGHRS, CDR2 YFSETQ. This CDR3 spans 16 amino acids. Trimming cost V 7 bases and J 7 bases; bases outside gene matches: 16. For the CDR3, the DNA is TGCGCCAGCCAAGACCCCGCGACAGGGTGGGTCGGGGAGCTGTTTTTT. Amino acid sequence: CASQDPATGWVGELFF.

The V call is TRBV6-5, the J call TRBJ2-4, with D unresolved. From germline, CDR1 is MNHEY and CDR2 SVGAGI. There are 12 residues in the CDR3. V was clipped by 4 bases and J by 5 bases, with 6 bases between them. The CDR3 DNA reads as TGTGCCAGCAGTTCCCGAGAAAACATTCAGTACTTC. Residues: CASSSRENIQYF.

The chain is built from TRBV7-2 and TRBJ1-1, with D unresolved. This CDR3 contains 15 residues. Trimming shortened V by 1 base and J by 0 bases, and 9 bases separated the two germline ends. CDR1 and CDR2 from the germline V gene are SGHTA and FQGNSA. The CDR3 coding sequence is TGTGCCAGCAGCTTAGGGCAGGCAATGAACACTGAAGCTTTCTTT. Its translation: CASSLGQAMNTEAFF.